The clone carrying this T cell receptor (beta chain) has ten or more counts. Its antigen is as yet unknown. Ophthalmopathy donors' eye disease showed moderate-to-severe activity, CAS of at least 3, NOSPECS of at least 4 and duration under 3 months. Orbital computed tomography, together with clinical symptoms, serum thyroxine, TRAb and thyroid ultrasound, was used for diagnosis. The starting material, 8 to 10 ml of fresh peripheral blood, provided the PBMCs. V lost 5 bases and J lost 2, with 15 bases in between. The CDR3 extends over 15 amino acids. Germline V lookup: CDR1 SGHTA, CDR2 FQGTGA. Amplification targeted the TCR beta CDR3 regions, with RNA transcripts as the source material. HTBI primers were employed in first-round RT-PCR, then a second-round multiplex PCR followed. TCRdb reprocessed the multiplex PCR reads with MiXCR, giving one entry per CDR3 protein. Of 360,000 or so distinct CDR3 sequences in the sample, roughly 18% were seen once.

The record originates from a study of Graves' ophthalmopathy and Graves' hyperthyroidism. Whole-study results and caveats: Sensitivity reached 85% to 90% and specificity over 65% for a 13-signature model separating ophthalmopathy from stable hyperthyroidism.

The TCR was taken from a woman aged 18-29 years with Graves' ophthalmopathy. The sequenced material came from peripheral blood. V gene TRBV7-3 combines with J gene TRBJ1-1; possibly TRBD1 for D (6 bases). The CDR3 sequence: CASSRVGGKNTEAFF. For the CDR3, the DNA is TGTGCCAGCAGCCGAGTAGGGGGAAAAAACACTGAAGCTTTCTTT.